These 19 T cell receptor beta chains originate from one sample sequenced in a study of molecular identifiers for immune sequencing clone quantification. From the PCR reads, TCRdb called clonotypes with MiXCR, one entry per CDR3 protein. The sample holds under 600,000 distinct CDR3 sequences; around 25% are singletons and the top ten take under 0.8%. Specimen: naive CD8+ T cells from blood, with Jurkat cell RNA spiked in. As for subset: FACS-sorted CD8+CD4-CCR7+CD45RA+ naive T cells. The receptors were gathered from a human donor in good health. Some libraries in this study had Jurkat cell RNA spiked in.

This clonotype has a handful of counts. The rearrangement links TRBV11-2 to TRBJ1-5, with no clear D. Looked up from germline, CDR1 is SGHAT and CDR2 is FQNNGV. The CDR3 has 16 amino acids. Trimming cost V 1 base and J 7 bases, with 17 bases left between them. Here the CDR3 reads CASSLGPSGMAQPQHF. Written as DNA, the CDR3 is TGTGCCAGCAGCTTAGGGCCATCGGGGATGGCCCAGCCCCAGCATTTT.

The V and J genes are TRBV5-4 and TRBJ1-6, with D unclear. V lost 2 bases to trimming and J lost 7 bases, with 10 bases between them. CDR3 length: 14 residues. Germline CDR1 reads SGHNT; CDR2 reads YYREEE (reference sequence). The CDR3 protein is CASSFDVTNSPLHF. CDR3 in DNA: TGTGCCAGCAGCTTCGACGTTACCAATTCACCCCTCCACTTT.

The chain joins TRBV20-1 to TRBJ1-5; no reliable D call. V gave up 0 bases and J gave up 4 bases, with 16 bases separating them. The CDR3 extends over 16 amino acids. CDR1 and CDR2 from the germline V gene are DFQATT and SNEGSKA (reference sequence). The CDR3 loop reads CSARDTAPGANQPQHF. In nucleotides, the CDR3 is TGCAGTGCTAGAGACACAGCGCCAGGAGCAAATCAGCCCCAGCATTTT.

V is TRBV27 and J is TRBJ2-7; 7 positions match TRBD2. Germline V gene lookup returns CDR1 MNHEY and CDR2 SMNVEV (reference sequence). V lost 3 bases and J lost 6; bases outside the gene matches: 5. This CDR3 contains 13 residues. Here the CDR3 reads CASSLQGGSEQYF. The CDR3 DNA follows: TGTGCCAGCAGTTTGCAGGGAGGGTCCGAGCAGTACTTC.

This rearrangement joins TRBV4-3 to TRBJ2-3; TRBD2 matches at 9 bases. The CDR3 is 15 amino acids. V was clipped by 3 bases and J by 3 bases; unmatched bases: 4. Germline V gene data show CDR1 as LGHNA and CDR2 as YSLEER. The CDR3 region has the DNA TGCGCCAGCAGCCAGAGCGGGGGGCTAACAGATACGCAGTATTTT. Translating gives CASSQSGGLTDTQYF.

Points on this clonotype: A much larger clone differs by one base, so this may be a read error. The J gene is TRBJ1-2, the V gene TRBV2; D may be TRBD1 (5 bases). The CDR3 loop spans 12 amino acids. CDR1 is SNHLY and CDR2 is FYNNEI in the germline V gene. The CDR3 region is CASSEDNYGHTF. The CDR3 nucleotides read TGTGCCAGCAGTGAGGACAACTATGGCCACACCTTC.

This clonotype appeared a single time. The chain links TRBV6-5 to TRBJ1-1; weak D call: TRBD1 (5 bases). Germline V gene data show CDR1 as MNHEY and CDR2 as SVGAGI. Trimming removed 1 base from V and 2 bases from J, with 8 bases in between. This CDR3 comprises 14 residues. The DNA of the CDR3 is TGTGCCAGCAGTTACTTGGACACTAACACTGAAGCTTTCTTT. Residues: CASSYLDTNTEAFF.

This clonotype was seen more than once but under ten times. The CDR3 region has the DNA TGTGCCAGCAAAGCCCGGGGCACCGGGGAGCTGTTTTTT. Translating it yields CASKARGTGELFF. The rearrangement uses TRBV7-9 and TRBJ2-2, with TRBD2 as a possible D gene (5 bases). CDR1 and CDR2 from the germline V gene are SEHNR and FQNEAQ (reference sequence). Trimming pared 7 bases from V and 4 bases from J, leaving 10 bases between. The CDR3 loop spans 13 amino acids.

This clonotype was recorded many times. As DNA, the CDR3 is TGTGCCAGCGGAAAGGACGGCGGCACAGATACGCAGTATTTT. This encodes CASGKDGGTDTQYF. This chain connects TRBV7-9 to TRBJ2-3; no clear D. Trimming removed 8 bases at V and 1 base at J, with 13 bases between. Germline loops: CDR1 SEHNR, CDR2 FQNEAQ (reference sequence). The CDR3 has 14 residues.

The CDR3 sequence: CASSSPFGTDTQYF. In DNA, the CDR3 is TGTGCCAGCAGCTCCCCGTTTGGCACAGATACGCAGTATTTT. The chain links TRBV7-9 to TRBJ2-3; D gene ambiguous. CDR3 size: 14 residues. Germline CDR1 SEHNR, CDR2 FQNEAQ (reference sequence). Trimming took off 4 bases at V and 1 base at J, with 9 bases between the two ends.

This clonotype has a count of ten or more. V is TRBV5-1 and J is TRBJ2-5, with D perhaps matching TRBD2 (6 bases). Germline CDR1 SGHRS, CDR2 YFSETQ. The CDR3 sequence is 15 residues long. Trimming pared 0 bases from V and 4 bases from J, leaving 13 bases between. The CDR3 loop is CASSLGTRERETQYF. CDR3 in DNA: TGCGCCAGCAGCTTGGGGACACGGGAGAGAGAGACCCAGTACTTC.

The V and J genes are TRBV6-2 or TRBV6-3 and TRBJ2-5, with 9 bases fitting TRBD1. This CDR3 contains 16 residues. Per the germline V gene, CDR1 is MNHEY and CDR2 is SVGEGT. With 4 bases clipped from V and 5 bases from J, the junction kept 11 bases outside the gene matches. The chain's CDR3 is CASSSTIQGAGETQYF. The DNA for the CDR3 is TGTGCCAGCAGTTCCACGATACAGGGGGCGGGGGAGACCCAGTACTTC.

This clonotype is a singleton in its sample. This clone may be a read error of a much larger clone one base away. The J gene is TRBJ1-1, the V gene TRBV5-6; 8 bases line up with TRBD1. Germline V CDR1 and CDR2: SGHDT, YYEEEE. The CDR3 is 16 amino acids. Here the CDR3 reads CASSLLAGGENTEALF. The DNA of the CDR3 is TGTGCCAGCAGCTTGCTCGCAGGGGGCGAAAACACTGAAGCTCTCTTT.

The chain carries TRBV2 and TRBJ2-2; 9 nucleotides align to TRBD1. CDR3 size: 17 residues. Germline V gives CDR1 SNHLY, CDR2 FYNNEI. V dropped 4 bases and J dropped 2; count of bases not matched to a gene: 8. CDR3 sequence: CASSGGEQGANTGELFF. The CDR3 DNA sequence: TGTGCCAGCAGTGGAGGAGAACAGGGGGCCAACACCGGGGAGCTGTTTTTT.

The chain links TRBV7-9 to TRBJ2-7; 8 bases agree with TRBD1. The germline gives CDR1 SEHNR, CDR2 FQNEAQ (reference sequence). Trimming at V came to 4 bases and at J to 2 bases, leaving 7 bases not matched to a gene. The length of the CDR3 is 15 residues. CDR3 amino acids: CASSSAGQATYEQYF. Written as DNA, the CDR3 is TGTGCCAGCAGCTCCGCGGGACAGGCAACCTACGAGCAGTACTTC.

A few counts support this clonotype. V is TRBV5-6 and J is TRBJ2-1, with TRBD1 matching 8 bases. The junction had 4 bases not matched to a gene; V was cut back by 0 bases and J by 2 bases. This CDR3 has 16 amino acids. Per the germline V gene, CDR1 is SGHDT and CDR2 is YYEEEE. Written as DNA, the CDR3 is TGTGCCAGCAGCTTGGGAGTACAGGGGGCCTACAATGAGCAGTTCTTC. It translates to CASSLGVQGAYNEQFF.

This clonotype was counted between two and nine times. V and J are TRBV12-3 or TRBV12-4 and TRBJ2-3, with D perhaps matching TRBD1 (6 bases). The CDR3 is 15 amino acids. Trimming shortened V by 6 bases and J by 6 bases, and 19 bases separated the two germline ends. The CDR3 nucleotides read TGTGCCAGCAGGCCATGGGGGCGCAAGGGGGATACGCAGTATTTT. Translated: CASRPWGRKGDTQYF.

In its sample, this clonotype was seen a few times. This chain uses TRBV4-3 with TRBJ1-1; no clear D gene. The germline V and J ends were trimmed by 4 bases and 8 bases, with 17 bases remaining between them. The CDR3 sequence is 14 residues long. Germline V gives CDR1 LGHNA, CDR2 YSLEER. For the CDR3, the DNA is TGCGCCAGCAGCCCTTCACAGAGACCCAAAGAAGCTTTCTTT. Residues: CASSPSQRPKEAFF.

The CDR3 bases are TGTGCCACCAGGACGGTATCTGGAAACACCATATATTTT. Translated, it gives CATRTVSGNTIYF. This sequence joins TRBV15 and TRBJ1-3; D gene ambiguous. The ends were cut back, 6 bases at V and 1 base at J, with 7 bases in the middle. The CDR3 is 13 amino acids. Germline CDR1 reads LNHNV; CDR2 reads YYDKDF (reference sequence). The full variable domain, with the rest looked up from reference TRBV15 and TRBJ1-3, is DAMVIQNPRYQVTQFGKPVTLSCSQTLNHNVMYWYQQKSSQAPKLLFHYYDKDFNNEADTPDNFQSRRPNTSFCFLDIRSPGLGDTAMYLCATRTVSGNTIYFGEGSWLTVV.